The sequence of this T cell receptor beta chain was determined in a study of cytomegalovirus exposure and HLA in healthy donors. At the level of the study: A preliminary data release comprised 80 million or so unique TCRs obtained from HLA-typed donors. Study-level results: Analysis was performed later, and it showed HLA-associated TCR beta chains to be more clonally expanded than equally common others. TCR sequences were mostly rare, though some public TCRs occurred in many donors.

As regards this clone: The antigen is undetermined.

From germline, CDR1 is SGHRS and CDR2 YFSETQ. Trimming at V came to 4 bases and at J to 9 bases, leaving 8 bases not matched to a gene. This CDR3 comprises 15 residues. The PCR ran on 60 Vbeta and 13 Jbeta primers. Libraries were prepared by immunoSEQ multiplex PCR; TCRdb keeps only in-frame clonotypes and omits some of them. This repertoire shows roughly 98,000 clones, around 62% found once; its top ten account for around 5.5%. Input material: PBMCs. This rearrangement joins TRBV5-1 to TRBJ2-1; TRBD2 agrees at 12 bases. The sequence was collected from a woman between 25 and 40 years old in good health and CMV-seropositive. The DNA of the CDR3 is TGCGCCAGCAGCCCCCCTAGCGGGGGGGCGGGTGAGCAGTTCTTC. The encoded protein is CASSPPSGGAGEQFF. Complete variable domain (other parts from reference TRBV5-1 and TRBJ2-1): KAGVTQTPRYLIKTRGQQVTLSCSPISGHRSVSWYQQTPGQGLQFLFEYFSETQRNKGNFPGRFSGRQFSNSRSEMNVSTLELGDSALYLCASSPPSGGAGEQFFGPGTRLTVL.